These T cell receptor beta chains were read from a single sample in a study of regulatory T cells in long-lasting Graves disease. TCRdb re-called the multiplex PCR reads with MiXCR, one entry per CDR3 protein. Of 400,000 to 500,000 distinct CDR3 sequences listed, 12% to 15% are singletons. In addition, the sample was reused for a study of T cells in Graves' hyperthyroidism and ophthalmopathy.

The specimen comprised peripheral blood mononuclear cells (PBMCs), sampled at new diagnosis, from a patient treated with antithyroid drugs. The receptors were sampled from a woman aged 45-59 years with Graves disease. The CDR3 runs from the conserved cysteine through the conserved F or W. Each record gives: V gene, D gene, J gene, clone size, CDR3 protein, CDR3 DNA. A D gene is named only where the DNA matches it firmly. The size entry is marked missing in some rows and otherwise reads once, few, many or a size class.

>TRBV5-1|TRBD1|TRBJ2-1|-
CASSSSRGPTDEQFF
TGCGCCAGCAGCTCCAGCAGGGGGCCAACGGATGAGCAGTTCTTC
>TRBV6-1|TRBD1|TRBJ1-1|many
CASRGWDRELEAFF
TGTGCCAGCAGGGGGTGGGACAGGGAGCTTGAAGCTTTCTTT
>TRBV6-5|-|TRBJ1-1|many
CASSYSLTADTEAFF
TGTGCCAGCAGTTACTCGCTGACCGCGGACACTGAAGCTTTCTTT
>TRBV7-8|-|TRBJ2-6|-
CASSVNWGRSGANVLTF
TGTGCCAGCAGCGTCAATTGGGGACGCTCTGGGGCCAACGTCCTGACTTTC
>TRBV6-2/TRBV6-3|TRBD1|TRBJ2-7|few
CASTEPGQNYEQYF
TGTGCCAGCACTGAACCGGGACAGAACTACGAGCAGTACTTC
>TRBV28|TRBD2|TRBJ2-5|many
CASSSRRVAGGQETQYF
TGTGCCAGCAGTTCTCGTCGGGTAGCGGGAGGTCAAGAGACCCAGTACTTC
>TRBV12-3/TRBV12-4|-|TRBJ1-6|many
CASKGSLANSPLHF
TGTGCCAGCAAGGGATCATTAGCCAATTCACCCCTCCACTTT
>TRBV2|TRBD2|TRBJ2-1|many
CASSEKLAGGLYEQFF
TGTGCCAGCAGTGAGAAACTAGCGGGAGGGCTCTATGAGCAGTTCTTC
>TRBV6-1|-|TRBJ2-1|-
CASSKADRGGYNEQFF
TGTGCCAGCAGCAAAGCTGACAGAGGGGGTTACAATGAGCAGTTCTTC
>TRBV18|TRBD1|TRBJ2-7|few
CASSPSGTGVYEQYF
TGTGCCAGCTCACCATCCGGGACAGGGGTGTACGAGCAGTACTTC
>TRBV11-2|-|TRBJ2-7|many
CASSLVIGNSYEQYF
TGTGCCAGCAGCTTAGTAATTGGGAACTCCTACGAGCAGTACTTC
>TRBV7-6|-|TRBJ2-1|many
CASSPSSSSYNEQFF
TGTGCCAGCAGCCCTTCATCCTCCTCCTACAATGAGCAGTTCTTC
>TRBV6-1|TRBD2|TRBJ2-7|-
CASKGVAGGAYEQYF
TGTGCCAGCAAAGGAGTAGCGGGAGGTGCCTACGAGCAGTACTTC
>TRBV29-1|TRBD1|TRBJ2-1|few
CSALGQINEQFF
TGCAGCGCTCTGGGACAGATCAATGAGCAGTTCTTC
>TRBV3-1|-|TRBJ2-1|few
CATEAGADEQFF
TGTGCCACCGAAGCAGGGGCCGATGAGCAGTTCTTC
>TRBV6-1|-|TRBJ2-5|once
CASRRTSKQETQYF
TGTGCCAGCAGACGAACTAGCAAACAAGAGACCCAGTACTTC
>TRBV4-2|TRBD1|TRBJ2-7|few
CASSQRGRDEQYF
TGTGCCAGCAGCCAGAGGGGGCGGGACGAGCAGTACTTC
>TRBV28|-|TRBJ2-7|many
CASSGPQTSLQQYF
TGTGCCAGCAGCGGGCCCCAGACTAGTCTGCAGCAGTACTTC
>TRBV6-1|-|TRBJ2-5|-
CASRMTRQETQYF
TGTGCCAGCAGAATGACCAGGCAAGAGACCCAGTACTTC
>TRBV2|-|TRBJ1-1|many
CASSVRGGTEAFF
TGTGCCAGCAGTGTTCGGGGAGGCACTGAAGCTTTCTTT